Sequencing of this T cell receptor (beta chain) was carried out in a study of breast tumors, draining lymph nodes, adjacent tissues. Study findings and constraints: The data were judged consistent with most tumor T cells coming from lymph node and expanding in tumor. Tumor repertoires ranked between lymph nodes and nontumor tissue in diversity, with V and J gene preferences. Tumor and nontumor repertoires were significantly more similar in luminal-like than in basal-like breast cancer.

Axillary draining lymph nodes of breast cancer patients supplied the node samples. In TCRdb, the multiplex PCR reads were re-called with MiXCR into one record per CDR3 protein. The sample consists of some 140,000 distinct CDR3 sequences, 21% of them appearing once. The CDR3 spans 14 residues. Germline V lookup: CDR1 SGDLS, CDR2 YYNGEE. V trimming: 3 bases; J trimming: 4 bases; junction bases outside the gene matches: 4. This clonotype has just a few counts. As yet, its antigen is unknown. The chain couples TRBV9 to TRBJ1-5; 7 bases align to TRBD1. The sequencing sample was made of axillary lymph node tissue. The TCR originated in a female donor with breast cancer. Some clones in this sample may be carry-over from other donors' samples. CDR3 region: CASSETGFNQPQHF. The CDR3 nucleotides read TGTGCCAGCAGCGAGACAGGGTTTAATCAGCCCCAGCATTTT.